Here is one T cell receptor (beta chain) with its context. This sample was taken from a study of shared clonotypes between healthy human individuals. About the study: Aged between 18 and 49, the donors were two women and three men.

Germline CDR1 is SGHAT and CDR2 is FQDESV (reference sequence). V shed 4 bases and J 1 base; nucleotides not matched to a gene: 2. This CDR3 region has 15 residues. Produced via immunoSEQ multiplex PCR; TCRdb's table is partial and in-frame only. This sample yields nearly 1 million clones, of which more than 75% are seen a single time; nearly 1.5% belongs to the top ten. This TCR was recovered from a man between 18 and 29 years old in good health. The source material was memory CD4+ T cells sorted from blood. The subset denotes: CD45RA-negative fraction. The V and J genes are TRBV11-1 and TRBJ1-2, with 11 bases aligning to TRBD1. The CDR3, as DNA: TGTGCCAGCAGCTACGGGACAGGGGGTAACTATGGCTACACCTTC. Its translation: CASSYGTGGNYGYTF.